Reported below is one TCR beta chain. There is no known antigen for this receptor. Base-call qualities are not available, and no considerably larger clone is one nucleotide away. This entry belongs to a study (dated by TCRdb to about 2015). In the study overall: The study set out to test whether tumor-infiltrating Tregs in breast cancer get recruited from blood Tregs or are instead converted in situ from other CD4+ T cell subsets. Broad study findings and their caveats: Tumor memory CD4+ T cell TCR gene usage clustered with blood and lymph node memory CD4+ cells and lymph node naive CD4+ cells. The validation in the larger cohort was limited to a single TCR beta V-J rearrangement instead of whole repertoires. The TCR alpha and beta sequences of tumor-infiltrating Tregs showed the greatest overlap with tumor naive CD4+ T cells, followed by blood naive CD4+ T cells.

Amplification of full-length TCR variable regions was done by 5' RACE PCR using constant-region reverse primers, and this step was followed by semi-nested PCR with Nested Universal Primer A. Using the ReliaPrep RNA Cell Miniprep System, total RNA was extracted, and the SMARTer RACE 5'/3' Kit was then used to reverse transcribe the RNA into 5'RACE-ready cDNA. An Illumina MiSeq was used to sequence the full-length TCR alpha and beta libraries, which had been barcoded with multiplex adaptors. Per the original workflow: For each of nine subset-tissue groups, sequencing data from the five patients were pooled, and the groups were compared by unsupervised clustering of TCR gene usage. The Morisita-Horn index, with shared sequences weighted by their contribution to each repertoire, was used to calculate repertoire similarity. The public reads were reprocessed in TCRdb via fastp at Q25 and MiXCR, keeping in-frame beta chains. Rows matching on CDR3 protein sequence are summarized as one entry with the most common DNA and genes. The V and J calls reflect TCRdb's pipeline rather than the authors' work. The sample includes roughly 56,000 distinct CDR3 sequences, with 25% to 35% observed a single time. The ten top clones hold 2% to 2.5% of the sample.

Naive CD4+ T cells were purified with the Miltenyi Naive CD4+ T Cell Isolation kit, with Tregs depleted using CD25 microbeads. Tregs, naive and memory CD4+ T cells from tumor, blood and ipsilateral draining lymph nodes of five breast cancer patients underwent full-length TCR alpha and beta sequencing. Tumor tissue and lymph nodes from ipsilateral axillary dissection were perfused with PBS, minced and digested with collagenase I and hyaluronidase. FACS confirmed that the sorted cell populations were more than 90% pure. Reading the germline V gene gives CDR1 MGHRA and CDR2 YSYEKL. Including the terminal cysteine and phenylalanine, the CDR3 comprises 17 residues. The entry retains the CDR3 DNA only, 51 bases that are in frame from base 1. V and J are truncated by 0 bases and 2 bases respectively, leaving an intervening sequence of 16 bases.

The source is a female donor with breast cancer. The sequenced sample consisted of tumor-infiltrating naive CD4+ T cells sorted from the breast tumor. What the cell subset or site label conveys for this sample: naive CD4+ T cells, CD4+CD45RA+CD25-. Here the chain combines TRBV4-1 and TRBJ2-5, and perhaps TRBD2 as D gene, on 5 matching bases. CDR3 protein: CASSQDAGSTEQETQYF. The sequenced DNA is TGCGCCAGCAGCCAAGATGCGGGTAGCACGGAACAAGAGACCCAGTACTTC.